The 24 T cell receptor beta chains presented below share a single source sample, sequenced in a study of Tregs in tolerant kidney transplant recipients. No cognate antigen is known for these TCRs. TCRdb's table, derived via immunoSEQ multiplex PCR, lists solely in-frame clones and lacks some. The table shows more than 30,000 clones, with 82% occurring only once. Material for sequencing was Tregs from blood cultured with allogeneic cells. Every receptor here comes from a human donor in good health.

The chain carries TRBV28 and TRBJ1-1, with D unclear. The CDR3 is 12 amino acids. V was clipped by 3 bases and J by 11 bases, with 13 bases between them. Per the germline V gene, CDR1 is MDHEN and CDR2 is SYDVKM. DNA of the CDR3: TGTGCCAGCAGTTTGCCGGGTGCAAGGGCTTTCTTT. It yields the protein CASSLPGARAFF.

The chain joins TRBV6-6 to TRBJ2-3; D is unresolved. Germline V gene sequence: CDR1 MNHNY, CDR2 SVGAGI (reference sequence). The CDR3 totals 12 residues. The V and J ends lost 2 bases and 6 bases respectively, with 6 bases between them. Written as DNA, the CDR3 is TGTGCCAGCAGTTACAGTGTGGATACGCAGTATTTT. Translating gives CASSYSVDTQYF.

This clone was seen only a few times. The chain has TRBV19 and TRBJ2-5; D remains unclear. The V end was cut by 1 base, the J end by 5 bases, with 8 bases between. Germline CDR1 reads LNHDA; CDR2 reads SQIVND (reference sequence). The CDR3 has 13 residues. The CDR3 DNA is TGTGCCAGTAGTATAGGGGGTACGGAGACCCAGTACTTC. Translating gives CASSIGGTETQYF.

The chain is built from TRBV18 and TRBJ2-7; 7 bases map to TRBD1. CDR3 length: 14 amino acids. Trimming cost V 4 bases and J 2 bases; bases outside gene matches: 5. CDR1 and CDR2 (germline): KGHSH, LQKENI. CDR3 sequence reads: CASSREQGPYEQYF. CDR3 nucleotide sequence: TGTGCCAGCTCACGTGAACAGGGGCCCTACGAGCAGTACTTC.

The chain is built from TRBV6-1 and TRBJ2-4; D is perhaps TRBD1 (6 bases). V was trimmed by 1 base and J by 15 bases, leaving 19 bases between them. This CDR3 is 14 amino acids long. Germline V gives CDR1 MNHNS, CDR2 SASEGT. CDR3 nucleotide sequence: TGTGCCAGCAGTGAAGGACAGGTTGGTAAGGTTTCGTACTTC. It specifies CASSEGQVGKVSYF.

This chain links TRBV29-1 with TRBJ1-1; the D is unclear. Between the trimmed V and J ends, which lost 4 bases and 11 bases, there was a span of 14 bases. In germline, CDR1 is SQVTM, CDR2 ANQGSEA. The CDR3 totals 11 residues. The CDR3 is CSVGTIGFAFF. The CDR3 region has the DNA TGCAGCGTTGGGACCATCGGATTTGCTTTCTTT.

This clone turned up a few times. The junction and the germline gene differ at one end; a read error may be behind it. V and J are TRBV11-2 and TRBJ2-7; D is undetermined. CDR1 is SGHAT, CDR2 FQNNGV, per germline. This CDR3 has 13 residues. This chain's CDR3 is CASSIDGAYEQYF. CDR3 sequence (DNA): TGTGCCAGCAGCATAGATGGAGCCTACGAGCAGTACTTC.

The chain links TRBV13 to TRBJ2-7, with 7 bases that match TRBD1. The germline V gene encodes CDR1 PRHDT and CDR2 FYEKMQ (reference sequence). The CDR3 covers 14 residues. V was pared by 5 bases and J by 5 bases, with 9 bases of the junction left unmatched. The CDR3 here is CASSTQTGSHEQYF. The CDR3 nucleotides are TGTGCCAGCAGCACCCAGACAGGGTCGCACGAGCAGTACTTC.

V is TRBV18 and J is TRBJ1-1, with D uncertain. V gave up 6 bases and J gave up 8 bases, with 13 bases separating them. From germline, CDR1 is KGHSH and CDR2 LQKENI. This CDR3 is 12 amino acids long. The CDR3 sequence: CASSRERQEAFF. CDR3 nucleotide sequence: TGTGCCAGCTCGAGGGAGAGGCAGGAAGCTTTCTTT. The entire variable domain, with the rest obtained from reference TRBV18 and TRBJ1-1, is as follows: NAGVMQNPRHLVRRRGQEARLRCSPMKGHSHVYWYRQLPEEGLKFMVYLQKENIIDESGMPKERFSAEFPKEGPSILRIQQVVRGDSAAYFCASSRERQEAFFGQGTRLTVV.

The chain combines TRBV21-1 with TRBJ2-5; TRBD2 reflects the table's D call only, with no check against the DNA. TRBV21-1 is assigned pseudogene status. This CDR3 comprises 14 residues. The CDR3 region has the DNA TGTGCCAGCAGCAAAGGGACTAGCCAAGAGACCCAGTACTTC. It is translated as CASSKGTSQETQYF.

This chain uses TRBV20-1 with TRBJ2-5; no clear D gene. CDR3 length: 10 amino acids. Trimming took 3 bases from V and 4 from J, leaving 3 bases between them. Germline lookup yields CDR1 DFQATT and CDR2 SNEGSKA (reference sequence). Here the CDR3 reads CSARRETQYF. The CDR3 region has the DNA TGCAGTGCTAGGAGAGAGACCCAGTACTTC.

The chain links TRBV7-2 to TRBJ2-3; D remains ambiguous. The CDR3 is 15 residues long. Trimming took 3 bases from V and 2 from J, leaving 12 bases between them. Looked up from germline, CDR1 is SGHTA and CDR2 is FQGNSA. The DNA of the CDR3 is TGTGCCAGCAGCTTCTTAGGTCACACCACAGATACGCAGTATTTT. Its protein product is CASSFLGHTTDTQYF.

Only a few counts were recorded for this clone. The chain couples TRBV5-5 to TRBJ1-1, with a possible D match to TRBD1 (5 bases). The CDR3 sequence is 15 residues long. The germline CDR1 and CDR2 sequences are SGHKS and YYEKEE (reference sequence). The V and J ends lost 4 bases and 4 bases respectively, with 17 bases between them. The DNA for the CDR3 is TGTGCCAGCAGCCTTGACAGAACCTCGGGCACTGAAGCTTTCTTT. This translates into CASSLDRTSGTEAFF.

The DNA of the CDR3 is TGCGCCAGCAGCTCGTCAGATACGCAGTATTTT. Residues: CASSSSDTQYF. The J gene is TRBJ2-3, the V gene TRBV5-1; no clear D gene. This CDR3 is 11 amino acids long. Trimming removed 3 bases at V and 4 bases at J, with 3 bases between. Germline V lookup: CDR1 SGHRS, CDR2 YFSETQ.

CDR3 sequence: CASSYEPGLAFNEQFF. DNA for the CDR3: TGTGCCAGCTCTTATGAACCGGGACTAGCTTTCAATGAGCAGTTCTTC. The chain is built from TRBV18 and TRBJ2-1, with TRBD2 matching over 9 bases. Germline V CDR1 and CDR2: KGHSH, LQKENI. V lost 6 bases, J lost 6 bases, and 12 bases stayed unmatched. The CDR3 has 16 amino acids.

By frequency in the sample, this clone is medium-sized. The V call is TRBV5-1, the J call TRBJ2-3, with 14 bases identical to TRBD2. Germline lookup yields CDR1 SGHRS and CDR2 YFSETQ. Trimming at V came to 4 bases and at J to 1 base, leaving 8 bases not matched to a gene. CDR3 length: 18 amino acids. In DNA, the CDR3 is TGCGCCAGCAGCGCCCCGGGACTAGCGGGAGTCGGCACAGATACGCAGTATTTT. Its translation is CASSAPGLAGVGTDTQYF.

The CDR3 bases are TGTGCCAGCAGCCCGATTCTTGACGCGGTCGAGCAGTACTTC. Its translation: CASSPILDAVEQYF. The genes are TRBV7-2 and TRBJ2-7, with unresolved D. CDR1 SGHTA and CDR2 FQGNSA come from the germline V gene. The CDR3 has 14 residues. The ends were cut back, 5 bases at V and 6 bases at J, with 17 bases in the middle.

The chain couples TRBV6-5 to TRBJ2-2; no clear D. This CDR3 has 14 residues. Germline V CDR1 and CDR2: MNHEY, SVGAGI. The germline V and J ends were trimmed by 0 bases and 0 bases, with 2 bases remaining between them. The CDR3 nucleotides are TGTGCCAGCAGTTACTCGACGAACACCGGGGAGCTGTTTTTT. This sequence encodes CASSYSTNTGELFF.

The chain couples TRBV6-6 to TRBJ2-7; perhaps TRBD1 as D (6 bases). Germline V gene lookup returns CDR1 MNHNY and CDR2 SVGAGI (reference sequence). V dropped 6 bases and J dropped 4 bases, with 10 bases sitting between them. The CDR3 runs 12 residues. As DNA, the CDR3 is TGTGCCAGCAGCGGACAGTCATACGAGCAGTACTTC. This encodes CASSGQSYEQYF.

CDR3 in amino acids: CASSSPGTSTYEQYF. CDR3 DNA: TGTGCCAGCAGTTCCCCCGGGACTAGCACTTACGAGCAGTACTTC. The rearrangement joins TRBV6-6 to TRBJ2-7, with 9 bases identical to TRBD2. After removal of 4 bases from V and 4 bases from J, the junction contained 8 bases not matched to a gene. Germline values: CDR1 MNHNY, CDR2 SVGAGI (reference sequence). This CDR3 is built from 15 residues.

The rearrangement joins TRBV18 to TRBJ2-5, with no clear D. The length of the CDR3 is 11 residues. Trimming left V 4 bases short and J 5 bases short, with 5 bases between. Per the germline V gene, CDR1 is KGHSH and CDR2 is LQKENI. CDR3 DNA sequence: TGTGCCAGCTCACGGGTGGAGACCCAGTACTTC. This encodes CASSRVETQYF.

The chain recombines TRBV14 with TRBJ1-1, with D uncertain. CDR3 size: 15 residues. V lost 4 bases to trimming and J lost 0 bases, with 12 bases between them. Germline values: CDR1 SGHDN, CDR2 FVKESK. The CDR3 loop reads CASSLPGAVNTEAFF. CDR3 sequence (DNA): TGTGCCAGCAGCCTCCCGGGAGCCGTGAACACTGAAGCTTTCTTT.

The chain is built from TRBV6-1 and TRBJ1-5; 8 bases fit TRBD1. Germline CDR1 is MNHNS and CDR2 is SASEGT. With V trimmed by 6 bases and J by 6 bases, 10 bases remained unmatched. The CDR3 sequence is 15 residues long. In DNA form, the CDR3 reads TGTGCCAGCAGAGATGGACAGGGCGTGAGTCAGCCCCAGCATTTT. It specifies CASRDGQGVSQPQHF.

This clone is deemed medium-sized. The J gene is TRBJ2-1, the V gene TRBV7-8; D may correspond to TRBD1 or TRBD2 (6 bases each). The CDR3 totals 15 residues. In germline, CDR1 is SGHVS, CDR2 FQNEAQ. With 4 bases removed from V and 5 bases from J, the gap between germline ends came to 15 bases. This chain's CDR3 is CASSSGGGGDNEQFF. Here the CDR3 DNA reads TGTGCCAGCAGCTCCGGGGGCGGTGGGGACAATGAGCAGTTCTTC. Drawing the rest from reference TRBV7-8 and TRBJ2-1, the complete variable domain is GAGVSQSPRYKVAKRGQDVALRCDPISGHVSLFWYQQALGQGPEFLTYFQNEAQLDKSGLPSDRFFAERPEGSVSTLKIQRTQQEDSAVYLCASSSGGGGDNEQFFGPGTRLTVL.